A selection of T cell receptor beta chains follows, all from one sample in a study of blood T cell repertoires in COVID-19. Sequencing was performed with immunoSEQ multiplex PCR; in TCRdb, only in-frame clones are kept and a portion is missing. The sample records around 100,000 clones, approximately 91% being singletons. The sequenced sample consisted of peripheral blood. The source of these receptors is a man aged 50-60 years with active COVID-19. Each CDR3 is given with its conserved first and last residue. The D gene is left open where the match is weak. The size of a clone is reported for some rows only, either as once, few or many, or as a class for expanded clones.

v_call,j_call,d_call,clone_size,cdr3_nt,cdr3_aa
TRBV7-9,TRBJ1-4,NA,NA,TGTGCCAGCAGCTTTGCGGGAGGGGAAAAACTGTTTTTT,CASSFAGGEKLFF
TRBV2,TRBJ2-5,TRBD1,NA,TGTGCCAGCGGCCAGGACAGGGGTGGTCGAGAGACCCAGTACTTC,CASGQDRGGRETQYF
TRBV19,TRBJ1-5,TRBD1,NA,TGTGCCAGTAGCCCCGGGACAGGGGGCAATCAGCCCCAGCATTTT,CASSPGTGGNQPQHF
TRBV5-1,TRBJ1-2,TRBD1,few,TGCGCCAGCAGCCCCGGGACAGGGGCATATGGCTACACCTTC,CASSPGTGAYGYTF
TRBV15,TRBJ2-4,TRBD1,NA,TGTGCCACCAGCGTCCCAGGGGGCGACGGCATTCAGTACTTC,CATSVPGGDGIQYF
TRBV6-5,TRBJ2-2,TRBD2,NA,TGTGCCAGCGGGGGGACTAGAGGCACCGGGGAGCTGTTTTTT,CASGGTRGTGELFF
TRBV19,TRBJ2-5,NA,NA,TGTGCCAGTAGTATCCAGGGACATATCCAAGAGACCCAGTACTTC,CASSIQGHIQETQYF
TRBV5-4,TRBJ2-5,NA,NA,TGTGCCAGCACAGGGCCCCAAGAGACCCAGTACTTC,CASTGPQETQYF
TRBV4-2,TRBJ1-5,TRBD1,NA,TGTGCCAGCAGCCGCACCTGGGAGGCGTTAGGGGGCGATCAGCCCCAGCATTTT,CASSRTWEALGGDQPQHF
TRBV5-1,TRBJ2-3,TRBD2,NA,TGCGCCAGCAGCCTAGGGACTAGCGCCACAGATACGCAGTATTTT,CASSLGTSATDTQYF
TRBV5-5,TRBJ1-1,NA,NA,TGTGCCAGCAGCTTACTCGTCGGCACTGAAGCTTTCTTT,CASSLLVGTEAFF
TRBV7-2,TRBJ1-6,TRBD1,NA,TGTGCCAGCAGCTTAGCACAGGGGGTAAATTCACCCCTCCACTTT,CASSLAQGVNSPLHF
TRBV9,TRBJ1-1,NA,NA,TGTGCCAGCAGCGTAGACAGGGCCTATGAAGCTTTCTTT,CASSVDRAYEAFF
TRBV7-8,TRBJ1-1,TRBD1,once,TGTGCCAGCAGCGCCACAGGGGCCACTGAAGCTTTCTTT,CASSATGATEAFF
TRBV19,TRBJ1-2,TRBD1,NA,TGTGCCAGTACCTCCCCTCCCCGGCGGACAGGTAGCTACACCTTC,CASTSPPRRTGSYTF
TRBV9,TRBJ2-5,TRBD2,NA,TGTGCCAGCAGCGTAGGTAGTAGCGGGGCCCAAGAGACCCAGTACTTC,CASSVGSSGAQETQYF
TRBV4-1,TRBJ2-2,TRBD2,medium-sized,TGCGCCAGCAGCCAACAAATGGGGGGGGGTGGAGCCGCGAACACCGGGGAGCTGTTTTTT,CASSQQMGGGGAANTGELFF
TRBV10-3,TRBJ2-7,TRBD1,once,TGTGCCATCAGTGAGTCAGGGTTGACAGGGGACGAGCAGTACTTC,CAISESGLTGDEQYF
TRBV11-2,TRBJ1-6,TRBD1,NA,TGTGCCGCACACAGGGGCGACTCCTATAATTCACCCCTCCACTTT,CAAHRGDSYNSPLHF
TRBV11-3,TRBJ1-3,NA,NA,TGTGCCAGCAGCCCATCGGAGGGAAACTCTGGAAACACCATATATTTT,CASSPSEGNSGNTIYF
TRBV4-2,TRBJ2-1,NA,NA,TGTGCCAGCAGCCAAGCCGGCAACGGGAATGAGCAGTTCTTC,CASSQAGNGNEQFF
TRBV7-2,TRBJ2-4,TRBD2,NA,TGTGCCAGCAGCTTAGGACTAGCGGGTCGCATTCAGTACTTC,CASSLGLAGRIQYF
TRBV9,TRBJ2-1,TRBD1,NA,TGTGCCAGCAGCGTCGGACAGGTCTCCTACAATGAGCAGTTCTTC,CASSVGQVSYNEQFF
TRBV4-2,TRBJ2-1,TRBD2,NA,TGTGCCAGCAGCCAAGGGGTGCGGGAGGGCCGTGGGCAGTTCTTC,CASSQGVREGRGQFF
TRBV7-3,TRBJ2-2,TRBD2,NA,TGTGCCAGCAGCCAATCGGGACTAGCGGCGGGGGAGCTGTTTTTT,CASSQSGLAAGELFF
TRBV5-6,TRBJ2-5,NA,few,TGTGCCAGCAGCTCCCGGGACAGCTTTCGCGGGAAGACCCAGTACTTC,CASSSRDSFRGKTQYF
TRBV29-1,TRBJ1-5,NA,NA,TGCAGCGTGGGGCTAATCGGGCAGCCCCAGCATTTT,CSVGLIGQPQHF
TRBV10-3,TRBJ1-6,NA,NA,TGTGCCATCAGTGAGACAGGGAATAATTCACCCCTCCACTTT,CAISETGNNSPLHF
TRBV5-4,TRBJ2-7,TRBD1,NA,TGTGCCAGCAGCTCAATTCCGGGACAGGGCAACGAGCAGTACTTC,CASSSIPGQGNEQYF
TRBV5-6,TRBJ1-3,NA,NA,TGTGCCAGCAGCTTGGACAGGGTGGGAAACACCATATATTTT,CASSLDRVGNTIYF
TRBV2,TRBJ2-2,NA,NA,TGTGCCAGCACCCGGGACACGAACACCGGGGAGCTGTTTTTT,CASTRDTNTGELFF
TRBV2,TRBJ2-3,TRBD2,NA,TGTGCCAGGGGAGGGATAGCGCGAGGCACAGATACGCAGTATTTT,CARGGIARGTDTQYF
TRBV19,TRBJ1-5,NA,NA,TGTGCCAGTAGCCCCGAGATTCAGCCCCAGCATTTT,CASSPEIQPQHF
TRBV6-5,TRBJ2-7,NA,NA,TGTGCCAGCAGTCGTCCAGGAGGATACGAGCAGTACTTC,CASSRPGGYEQYF
TRBV20-1,TRBJ1-2,NA,once,TGCAGTGCCCCGGGGGGCAGCGGTTACACCTTC,CSAPGGSGYTF
TRBV18,TRBJ2-5,NA,NA,TGTGCCAGCTCACCACCCGGACAGAGTCAAGAGACCCAGTACTTC,CASSPPGQSQETQYF
TRBV6-5,TRBJ1-6,TRBD1,NA,TGTGCCAGCAGAAGGACAGGGGCGGATAATTCACCCCTCCACTTT,CASRRTGADNSPLHF
TRBV19,TRBJ1-1,NA,NA,TGTGCCAGTAGTGCACTCGGGTCCGGTATGAACACTGAAGCTTTCTTT,CASSALGSGMNTEAFF
TRBV9,TRBJ2-1,TRBD2,NA,TGTGCCAGCAGTGTCGGGAGGGGCCAACGGGAGAGAATCTCCTACAATGAGCAGTTCTTC,CASSVGRGQRERISYNEQFF
TRBV18,TRBJ2-1,NA,few,TGTGCCAGCTCACGGTTCGGACCGGCGGGCGATGAGCAGTTCTTC,CASSRFGPAGDEQFF
TRBV6-5,TRBJ2-1,NA,NA,TGTGCCAGCAGTTTCATGGCAGGGGCCTACAATGAGCAGTTCTTC,CASSFMAGAYNEQFF
TRBV29-1,TRBJ1-1,NA,NA,TGCAGCGTTGAGAGTTCGGACAGTGCGAACACTGAAGCTTTCTTT,CSVESSDSANTEAFF
TRBV10-3,TRBJ1-2,TRBD1,NA,TGTGCCATCAGTGAAAACCCGGGACAGTCCCATGGCTACACCTTC,CAISENPGQSHGYTF
TRBV6-5,TRBJ2-7,TRBD2,NA,TGTGCCAGCAGCCGGGAGGGGGGTCGAGAGCAGTACTTC,CASSREGGREQYF
TRBV6-5,TRBJ1-5,NA,once,TGTGCCAGCAACCTCGGGGGGGTCGGCAATCAGCCCCAGCATTTT,CASNLGGVGNQPQHF
TRBV5-6,TRBJ2-4,NA,NA,TGTGCCAGCAGCTTTGACATAGCCAAAAACATTCAGTACTTC,CASSFDIAKNIQYF
TRBV12-5,TRBJ1-4,NA,NA,TGTGCTAGTGGTACCGCGGGGGGGCGGGCTAATGAAAAACTGTTTTTT,CASGTAGGRANEKLFF
TRBV9,TRBJ2-1,TRBD2,few,TGTGCCAGCAGCGTTTCTAGCGGTGGATACAATGAGCAGTTCTTC,CASSVSSGGYNEQFF
TRBV28,TRBJ1-1,TRBD1,NA,TGTGCCAGCAGTACTTATGGGACAGGGTCAACCGAAGCTTTCTTT,CASSTYGTGSTEAFF
TRBV9,TRBJ1-2,NA,NA,TGTGCCAGCAGCGTAGCCCCCCCATTCGGCTACACCTTC,CASSVAPPFGYTF
TRBV12-3/TRBV12-4,TRBJ1-2,NA,NA,TGTGCCAGCAAGTCCGGGAATAACTATGGCTACACCTTC,CASKSGNNYGYTF
TRBV7-2,TRBJ1-1,NA,NA,TGTGCCAGCAGCTTAGCGCTCCGAGGGACTGAAGCTTTCTTT,CASSLALRGTEAFF